The entry below gives a single T cell receptor beta chain sequence along with its context. Its target is unknown. Time point: pretreatment peripheral blood. The sample belongs to a study of PD-L1 blockade in urothelial cancer. Overall study: Analyses used blood from 3 weeks (second dose) and 6 weeks after treatment start. Study-level results: Stronger expansion of tumor-associated clones in blood at 3 weeks distinguished durable-benefit patients.

The authors spiked synthetic TCR analog templates into each PCR. The data were produced by immunoSEQ multiplex PCR, yet TCRdb's version contains in-frame clones alone and is incomplete. The table lists fewer than 60,000 clones, about 81% of them singletons, with over 3% in the top ten. The germline gives CDR1 MDHEN, CDR2 SYDVKM. The CDR3 loop spans 13 amino acids. With 5 bases removed from V and 8 bases from J, the gap between germline ends came to 13 bases. The chain couples TRBV28 to TRBJ2-1; D is possibly TRBD2 (6 bases). Specimen: PBMCs, collected around atezolizumab (anti-PD-L1) treatment. The clonotype was recovered from a man in his 70s with urothelial cancer. The CDR3, as DNA: TGTGCCAGCAGTCCCCCGACTAGGTATGAGCAGTTCTTC. It is translated as CASSPPTRYEQFF.